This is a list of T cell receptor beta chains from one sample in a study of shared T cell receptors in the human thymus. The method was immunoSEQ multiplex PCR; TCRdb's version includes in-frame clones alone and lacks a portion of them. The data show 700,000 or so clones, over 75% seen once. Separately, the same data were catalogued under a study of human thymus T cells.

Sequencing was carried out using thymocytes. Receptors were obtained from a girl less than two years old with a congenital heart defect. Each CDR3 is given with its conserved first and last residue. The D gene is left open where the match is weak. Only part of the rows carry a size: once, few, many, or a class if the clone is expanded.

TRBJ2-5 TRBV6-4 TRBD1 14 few CASSEGEGAETQYF TGTGCCAGCAGTGAGGGTGAGGGGGCAGAGACCCAGTACTTC
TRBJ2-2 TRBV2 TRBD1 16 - CASVPTGGKRSGELFF TGTGCCAGCGTCCCGACAGGGGGCAAAAGGAGCGGGGAGCTGTTTTTT
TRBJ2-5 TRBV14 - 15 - CASSPGQNNQETQYF TGTGCCAGCAGCCCCGGACAGAACAACCAAGAGACCCAGTACTTC
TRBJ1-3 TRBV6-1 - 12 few CASSENRPSIYF TGTGCCAGCAGTGAGAACAGGCCCTCAATATATTTT
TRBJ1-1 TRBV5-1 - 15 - CASSPKKTGDTEAFF TGCGCCAGCAGCCCAAAGAAGACGGGAGACACTGAAGCTTTCTTT
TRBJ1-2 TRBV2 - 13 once CASSTGTTKGYTF TGTGCCAGCAGTACCGGGACAACAAAGGGCTACACCTTC
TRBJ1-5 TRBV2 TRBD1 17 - CASRAGTGVRGNQPQHF TGTGCCAGCAGAGCCGGGACAGGGGTTAGGGGCAATCAGCCCCAGCATTTT
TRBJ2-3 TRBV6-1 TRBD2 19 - CASSGSSSGGAVFTDTQYF TGTGCCAGCAGTGGTTCATCTAGCGGGGGGGCTGTATTCACAGATACGCAGTATTTT
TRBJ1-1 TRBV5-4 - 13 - CASSLGGDREAFF TGTGCCAGCAGCTTGGGGGGCGACAGGGAAGCTTTCTTT
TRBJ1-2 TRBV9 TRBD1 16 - CASSTRTGGDNYGYTF TGTGCCAGCAGCACCCGGACAGGGGGAGATAACTATGGCTACACCTTC
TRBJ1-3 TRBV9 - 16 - CASSPAGLPSGNTIYF TGTGCCAGCAGCCCAGCAGGACTACCCTCTGGAAACACCATATATTTT
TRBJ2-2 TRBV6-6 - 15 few CASSYGQGGAGELFF TGTGCCAGCAGTTACGGACAGGGAGGGGCCGGGGAGCTGTTTTTT
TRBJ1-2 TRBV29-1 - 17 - CSVVAWERGRRGDGYTF TGCAGCGTTGTTGCTTGGGAAAGGGGAAGGAGGGGAGATGGCTACACCTTC
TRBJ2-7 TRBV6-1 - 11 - CASSVNYEQYF TGTGCCAGCAGTGTCAACTACGAGCAGTACTTC
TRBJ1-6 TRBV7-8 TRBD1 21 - CASSLGYRSPTGGAYNSPLHF TGTGCCAGCAGCTTAGGTTACCGGAGCCCGACAGGGGGGGCCTACAATTCCCCCCTCCACTTT
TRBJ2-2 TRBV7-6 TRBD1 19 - CASSCPGQGSSRYTGELFF TGTGCCAGCAGCTGCCCGGGACAGGGTTCTTCCCGATACACCGGGGAGCTGTTTTTT
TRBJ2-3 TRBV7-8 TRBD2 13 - CASSREESDTQYF TGTGCCAGCAGTCGGGAGGAATCAGATACGCAGTATTTT
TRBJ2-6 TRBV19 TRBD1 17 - CASSIQGAGSGANVLTF TGTGCCAGTAGTATCCAGGGGGCGGGCTCTGGGGCCAACGTCCTGACTTTC
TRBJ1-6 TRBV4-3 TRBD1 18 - CASSQEGDRLRDGSPLHF TGCGCCAGCAGCCAAGAGGGGGACAGGTTGAGGGATGGGTCACCCCTCCACTTT
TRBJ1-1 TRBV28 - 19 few CASSLSFSQSSTGLTEAFF TGTGCCAGCAGTTTATCATTTTCCCAAAGCTCGACGGGACTTACTGAAGCTTTCTTT
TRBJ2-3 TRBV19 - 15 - CASSSRGYRGDTQYF TGTGCCAGTAGTTCTCGGGGGTATCGAGGGGATACGCAGTATTTT
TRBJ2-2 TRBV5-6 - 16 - CASSLNGQKNTGELFF TGTGCCAGCAGCTTGAACGGACAGAAGAACACCGGGGAGCTGTTTTTT
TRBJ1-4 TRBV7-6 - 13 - CASRGGANEKLFF TGTGCCAGCCGGGGCGGGGCTAATGAAAAACTGTTTTTT
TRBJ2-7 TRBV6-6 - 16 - CATTVTPTGSSYEQYF TGTGCCACCACCGTTACCCCAACAGGGTCTTCCTACGAGCAGTACTTC
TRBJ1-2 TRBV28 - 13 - CALSGVRSDGYTF TGTGCGTTGTCGGGGGTCCGTTCGGATGGCTACACCTTC
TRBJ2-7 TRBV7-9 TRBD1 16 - CASSFQTGPSSYEQYF TGTGCCAGCAGCTTCCAGACAGGGCCGAGCTCCTACGAGCAGTACTTC
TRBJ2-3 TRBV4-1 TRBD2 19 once CASSQDLLAGISSTDTQYF TGCGCCAGCAGCCAAGATCTCCTAGCGGGGATTTCTAGCACAGATACGCAGTATTTT
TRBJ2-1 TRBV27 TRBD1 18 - CASSLGLFPDRGGNEQFF TGTGCCAGCAGTTTGGGGCTTTTTCCGGACAGGGGTGGGAATGAGCAGTTCTTC
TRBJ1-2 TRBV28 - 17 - CASSPPGQPRFYYGYTF TGTGCCAGCAGTCCACCGGGACAACCCCGCTTCTACTATGGCTACACCTTC
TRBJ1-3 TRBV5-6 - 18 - CASSLGTSDGDSGNTIYF TGTGCCAGCAGCTTGGGAACATCGGACGGGGACTCTGGAAACACCATATATTTT
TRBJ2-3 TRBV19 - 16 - CASSIPRQGQADTQYF TGTGCCAGTAGTATCCCCCGCCAGGGGCAGGCAGATACGCAGTATTTT
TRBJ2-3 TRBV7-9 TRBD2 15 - CASTRLAGGTDTQYF TGTGCCAGCACCCGTTTAGCGGGGGGGACAGATACGCAGTATTTT
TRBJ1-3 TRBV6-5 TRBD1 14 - CASTWEQGHNTIYF TGTGCCAGCACTTGGGAACAGGGGCATAACACCATATATTTT
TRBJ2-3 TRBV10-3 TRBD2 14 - CAILSGDYTDTQYF TGTGCCATCCTAAGCGGGGACTACACAGATACGCAGTATTTT
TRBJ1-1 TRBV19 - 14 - CASSMFRVDTEAFF TGTGCCAGTAGTATGTTCAGGGTGGACACTGAAGCTTTCTTT
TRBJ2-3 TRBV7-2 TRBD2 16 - CASSFEVAGGTDTQYF TGTGCCAGCAGCTTTGAGGTAGCGGGGGGGACAGATACGCAGTATTTT
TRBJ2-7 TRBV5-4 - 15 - CASTHFSGSSYEQYF TGTGCCAGCACCCACTTTAGCGGCAGCTCCTACGAGCAGTACTTC
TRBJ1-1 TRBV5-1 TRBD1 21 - CASSLSTVQGEGVRLNTEAFF TGCGCCAGCAGCTTGAGCACGGTACAGGGGGAGGGGGTCCGTTTGAACACTGAAGCTTTCTTT
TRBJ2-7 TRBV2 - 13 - CASRVTVPYEQYF TGTGCCAGCAGAGTGACAGTCCCCTACGAGCAGTACTTC
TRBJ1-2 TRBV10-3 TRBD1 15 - CAISESTGDHYGYTF TGTGCCATCAGTGAGTCGACAGGGGACCACTATGGCTACACCTTC
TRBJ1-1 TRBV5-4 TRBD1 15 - CASSTWTGKNTEAFF TGTGCCAGCAGCACCTGGACAGGGAAGAACACTGAAGCTTTCTTT
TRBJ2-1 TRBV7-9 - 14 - CASSSGHLYNEQFF TGTGCCAGCAGCTCGGGACACCTCTACAATGAGCAGTTCTTC
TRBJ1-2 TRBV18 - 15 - CASSLPYRDSHGYTF TGTGCCAGCTCACTCCCATACAGGGATAGCCATGGCTACACCTTC
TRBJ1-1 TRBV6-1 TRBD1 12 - CASRSGGAGAFF TGTGCCAGCAGGTCAGGGGGCGCGGGGGCTTTCTTT
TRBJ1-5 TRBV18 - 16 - CASSPCQPRGGQPQHF TGTGCCAGCTCACCATGCCAACCTCGCGGGGGGCAGCCCCAGCATTTT
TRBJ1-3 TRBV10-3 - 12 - CAISTTGNTIYF TGTGCCATCAGTACGACAGGAAACACCATATATTTT
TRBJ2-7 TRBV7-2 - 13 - CASSLRQNYEQYF TGTGCCAGCAGCTTGAGACAGAACTACGAGCAGTACTTC
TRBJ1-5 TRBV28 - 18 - CASSNGGYLFGGNQPQHF TGTGCCAGCAGCAACGGCGGCTACCTATTCGGGGGCAATCAGCCCCAGCATTTT
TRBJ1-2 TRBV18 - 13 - CASSPGAGGGYTF TGTGCCAGCTCACCGGGGGCAGGAGGTGGCTACACCTTC
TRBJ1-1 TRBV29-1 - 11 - CSAAVLTEAFF TGCAGCGCTGCCGTACTCACTGAAGCTTTCTTT
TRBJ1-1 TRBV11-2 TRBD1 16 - CASSLGVGGWHTEAFF TGTGCCAGCAGCTTAGGGGTAGGGGGCTGGCACACTGAAGCTTTCTTT